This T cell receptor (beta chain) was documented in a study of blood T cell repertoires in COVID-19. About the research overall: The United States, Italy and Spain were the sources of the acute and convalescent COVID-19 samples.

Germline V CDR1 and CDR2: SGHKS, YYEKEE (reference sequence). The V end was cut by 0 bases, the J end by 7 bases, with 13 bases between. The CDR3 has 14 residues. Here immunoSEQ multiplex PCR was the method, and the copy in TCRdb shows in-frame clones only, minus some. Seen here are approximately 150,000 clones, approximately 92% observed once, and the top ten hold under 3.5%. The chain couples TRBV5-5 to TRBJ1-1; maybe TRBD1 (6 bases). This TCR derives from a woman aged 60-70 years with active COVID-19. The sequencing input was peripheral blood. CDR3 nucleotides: TGTGCCAGCAGCTTGGCCGACAGGTCAAATGAAGCTTTCTTT. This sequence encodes CASSLADRSNEAFF.